One and the same sample provided the 27 T cell receptor beta chains below, sequenced in a study of OX40 agonist ivuxolimab in advanced cancers. The protocol was immunoSEQ multiplex PCR, while the TCRdb copy is restricted to in-frame clones and leaves out a portion. This repertoire shows some 90,000 clones, 92% found once; its top ten account for more than 3%. This material consisted of CD4+ or CD8+ T cells sorted from blood, taken in a trial of the OX40 agonist ivuxolimab. All receptors derive from an adult with an advanced solid tumor such as melanoma, head and neck, liver or kidney cancer.

The chain has TRBV19 and TRBJ1-2, with a weak D call TRBD1 (5 bases). The CDR3 has 13 residues. Germline CDR1 LNHDA, CDR2 SQIVND (reference sequence). V lost 10 bases to trimming and J lost 4 bases, with 16 bases between them. The CDR3 loop is CATAPGPTYGYTF. As DNA, the CDR3 is TGTGCCACCGCCCCAGGGCCCACCTATGGCTACACCTTC.

V is TRBV9 and J is TRBJ1-4, with TRBD1 as a possible D gene (5 bases). This CDR3 spans 16 amino acids. The germline gives CDR1 SGDLS, CDR2 YYNGEE. V was pared by 1 base and J by 8 bases, with 18 bases between. The DNA for the CDR3 is TGTGCCAGCAGCGTAAATGGTATAGGGGTGGGGGAAAAACTGTTTTTT. It translates to CASSVNGIGVGEKLFF.

J is TRBJ2-5 and V is TRBV15; possibly TRBD1 for D (5 bases). The CDR3 has 15 residues. CDR1 LNHNV and CDR2 YYDKDF come from the germline V gene (reference sequence). The V end was cut by 7 bases, the J end by 5 bases, with 20 bases between. This chain's CDR3 is CATNRRVLGWETQYF. The CDR3 bases are TGTGCCACCAACCGCAGGGTCCTGGGCTGGGAGACCCAGTACTTC. The complete variable domain, with remaining parts taken from reference TRBV15 and TRBJ2-5, reads DAMVIQNPRYQVTQFGKPVTLSCSQTLNHNVMYWYQQKSSQAPKLLFHYYDKDFNNEADTPDNFQSRRPNTSFCFLDIRSPGLGDTAMYLCATNRRVLGWETQYFGPGTRLLVL.

V and J are TRBV5-1 and TRBJ2-3; D not resolved. The CDR3 totals 13 residues. Trimming removed 1 base at V and 5 bases at J, with 8 bases between. From germline, CDR1 is SGHRS and CDR2 YFSETQ. CDR3 residues: CASSLRNGDTQYF. DNA of the CDR3: TGCGCCAGCAGCTTGCGAAATGGAGATACGCAGTATTTT.

The J gene is TRBJ2-1, the V gene TRBV19, with 10 bases that match TRBD2. This CDR3 has 16 amino acids. Germline lookup yields CDR1 LNHDA and CDR2 SQIVND (reference sequence). V shed 3 bases and J 8 bases; nucleotides not matched to a gene: 10. CDR3: CASSMWLAGEGDEQFF. The CDR3 DNA follows: TGTGCCAGTAGTATGTGGCTAGCGGGAGAGGGTGATGAGCAGTTCTTC.

V is TRBV15 and J is TRBJ2-7; maybe TRBD2 (5 bases). V lost 4 bases and J 7 bases, leaving 20 bases between the germline ends. This CDR3 has 15 residues. Looked up from germline, CDR1 is LNHNV and CDR2 is YYDKDF (reference sequence). CDR3 protein: CATSTPPVRRGEQYF. Here the CDR3 DNA reads TGTGCCACCAGCACGCCCCCCGTCCGCCGGGGTGAGCAGTACTTC.

The chain combines TRBV27 with TRBJ2-7; D remains unclear. CDR1 and CDR2 (germline): MNHEY, SMNVEV (reference sequence). The CDR3 sequence is 13 residues long. V lost 6 bases to trimming and J lost 3 bases, with 12 bases between them. The CDR3 sequence is CASSPGVGYEQYF. Here the CDR3 DNA reads TGTGCCAGCAGCCCCGGAGTTGGCTACGAGCAGTACTTC.

V is TRBV27 and J is TRBJ2-6; no reliable D call. From germline, CDR1 is MNHEY and CDR2 SMNVEV (reference sequence). Trimming pared 8 bases from V and 0 bases from J, leaving 14 bases between. This CDR3 contains 16 residues. The CDR3 sequence: CASGQTAHSGANVLTF. For the CDR3, the DNA is TGTGCCAGCGGGCAAACAGCTCACTCTGGGGCCAACGTCCTGACTTTC.

This chain links TRBV6-5 with TRBJ2-7, with D uncertain. The CDR3 sequence is 11 residues long. Trimming took 5 bases from V and 4 from J, leaving 6 bases between them. Germline V CDR1 and CDR2: MNHEY, SVGAGI. CDR3 nucleotide sequence: TGTGCCAGCAGTCGACCATACGAGCAGTACTTC. Encoded protein: CASSRPYEQYF.

J is TRBJ2-3 and V is TRBV5-1; D call uncertain. The germline V and J ends were trimmed by 1 base and 5 bases, with 14 bases remaining between them. The CDR3 extends over 15 amino acids. The germline gives CDR1 SGHRS, CDR2 YFSETQ. The CDR3 nucleotides read TGCGCCAGCAGCTTGCGTGGCTCAGGTAGAGATACGCAGTATTTT. Protein: CASSLRGSGRDTQYF.

The chain is built from TRBV4-1 and TRBJ1-5; perhaps TRBD1 as D (5 bases). The CDR3 consists of 15 residues. Germline values: CDR1 MGHRA, CDR2 YSYEKL. Between the trimmed V and J ends, which lost 5 bases and 2 bases, there was a span of 13 bases. CDR3 DNA: TGCGCCAGCAGCGCAGGGTTTTACGGCAATCAGCCCCAGCATTTT. Encoded protein: CASSAGFYGNQPQHF.

The chain carries TRBV6-5 and TRBJ2-1; no clear D. The CDR3 length is 12 residues. Deletions cut 7 bases from V and 0 bases from J, with 4 bases between. Germline V CDR1 and CDR2: MNHEY, SVGAGI. CDR3 DNA: TGTGCCAGCACAGGCTCCTACAATGAGCAGTTCTTC. Translated: CASTGSYNEQFF.

The rearrangement links TRBV6-5 to TRBJ2-1; a possible D gene is TRBD2 (6 bases). The CDR3 is 14 residues long. Between the trimmed V and J ends, which lost 8 bases and 7 bases, there was a span of 18 bases. The germline CDR1 and CDR2 sequences are MNHEY and SVGAGI. The CDR3 reads CASSRGAKVNEQFF. The CDR3 bases are TGTGCCAGCTCTCGCGGGGCCAAGGTGAATGAGCAGTTCTTC.

CDR3 DNA sequence: TGTGCCAGCAGTGTGGGGACTAGCGAACGCAATGAGCAGTTCTTC. Translating it yields CASSVGTSERNEQFF. The rearrangement joins TRBV2 to TRBJ2-1; 10 nucleotides agree with TRBD2. With V trimmed by 4 bases and J by 6 bases, 6 bases remained unmatched. CDR1 and CDR2 (germline): SNHLY, FYNNEI. The CDR3 length is 15 residues. The variable domain in full, with the rest retrieved from reference TRBV2 and TRBJ2-1, is EPEVTQTPSHQVTQMGQEVILRCVPISNHLYFYWYRQILGQKVEFLVSFYNNEISEKSEIFDDQFSVERPDGSNFTLKIRSTKLEDSAMYFCASSVGTSERNEQFFGPGTRLTVL.

Written as DNA, the CDR3 is TGTGCCAGCAGCCAAGATTACCGGACTAGCGGATACAATGAGCAGTTCTTC. Protein: CASSQDYRTSGYNEQFF. V gene TRBV4-2 combines with J gene TRBJ2-1; TRBD2 matches at 10 bases. CDR1 and CDR2 (germline): LGHNA, YNFKEQ. V lost 0 bases, J lost 4 bases, and 6 bases stayed unmatched. The CDR3 sequence is 17 residues long.

The chain links TRBV9 to TRBJ1-1, with D uncertain. Trimming removed 5 bases from V and 8 bases from J, with 7 bases in between. There are 10 residues in the CDR3. CDR1 is SGDLS, CDR2 YYNGEE, per germline. The CDR3 DNA sequence: TGTGCCAGCAGTGGGCAGGAAGCTTTCTTT. This encodes CASSGQEAFF. Combining the CDR3 with reference TRBV9 and TRBJ1-1 gives the whole variable domain DSGVTQTPKHLITATGQRVTLRCSPRSGDLSVYWYQQSLDQGLQFLIQYYNGEERAKGNILERFSAQQFPDLHSELNLSSLELGDSALYFCASSGQEAFFGQGTRLTVV.

V is TRBV19 and J is TRBJ1-4; maybe TRBD1 (5 bases). Germline V gives CDR1 LNHDA, CDR2 SQIVND (reference sequence). V lost 6 bases and J 3 bases, leaving 11 bases between the germline ends. This CDR3 is 14 amino acids long. The CDR3 DNA is TGTGCCAGTAGGGAGACAGCTTCTAATGAAAAACTGTTTTTT. Translation: CASRETASNEKLFF.

This chain uses TRBV2 with TRBJ2-2; D is possibly TRBD1 or TRBD2 (5 bases each). This CDR3 has 14 residues. V gave up 8 bases and J gave up 6 bases, with 16 bases separating them. Germline loops: CDR1 SNHLY, CDR2 FYNNEI. Here the CDR3 reads CASHKTSGPGELFF. The CDR3, as DNA: TGTGCCAGCCATAAAACCTCGGGACCCGGGGAGCTGTTTTTT.

In its sample, this clone was seen a few times. The CDR3 nucleotides read TGTGCCAGCATCGGCTCCAGGACTAGCGGGGATGAGCAGTTCTTC. Its protein is CASIGSRTSGDEQFF. The genes are TRBV6-1 and TRBJ2-1, with 12 bases identical to TRBD2. Germline trimming cut 7 bases from V and 8 bases from J; bases unmatched to any gene: 9. This CDR3 contains 15 residues. Germline-derived CDR1 and CDR2 are MNHNS and SASEGT.

The V and J genes are TRBV28 and TRBJ2-2; TRBD1 might be the D (6 bases). The CDR3 spans 17 residues. Trimming left V 3 bases short and J 1 base short, with 15 bases between. Germline V gene data show CDR1 as MDHEN and CDR2 as SYDVKM. CDR3: CASSFSSGALNTGELFF. Here the CDR3 DNA reads TGTGCCAGCAGTTTTTCATCAGGGGCCTTGAACACCGGGGAGCTGTTTTTT.

For the CDR3, the DNA is TGCGCCAGCAGCCAGGAACATAGTTGGAGTTCACCCCTCCACTTT. This gives the protein CASSQEHSWSSPLHF. The gene calls are TRBV4-3 and TRBJ1-6; no definite D call. The length of the CDR3 is 15 residues. V lost 3 bases and J lost 9, with 15 bases in between. The germline CDR1 and CDR2 sequences are LGHNA and YSLEER.

The rearrangement links TRBV5-6 to TRBJ1-2; TRBD1 aligns across 9 bases. The V gene end was trimmed by 0 bases and the J gene end by 4 bases; junction bases not matched to a gene: 7. The CDR3 consists of 16 residues. Germline CDR1 reads SGHDT; CDR2 reads YYEEEE. In DNA form, the CDR3 reads TGTGCCAGCAGCTTGGGATTGGGACAGGGAGGCTATGGCTACACCTTC. Translated, it gives CASSLGLGQGGYGYTF.

CDR3 in amino acids: CASSYGVYAGELFF. The CDR3 nucleotides read TGTGCCAGCAGTTATGGGGTGTATGCGGGGGAGCTGTTTTTT. The genes are TRBV6-5 and TRBJ2-2, with D hard to call. The germline V gene encodes CDR1 MNHEY and CDR2 SVGAGI. V gave up 3 bases and J gave up 8 bases, with 13 bases separating them. This CDR3 region has 14 residues.

The CDR3 bases are TGTGCCAGCAGCCCAAGCCTGACCGGAACGAACACCGGGGAGCTGTTTTTT. Translated, it gives CASSPSLTGTNTGELFF. This chain links TRBV9 with TRBJ2-2; no clear D gene. The V gene lost 4 bases and the J gene lost 0 bases, with 16 bases spanning the gap. Germline CDR1 SGDLS, CDR2 YYNGEE. The CDR3 has 17 amino acids.

V gene TRBV9 combines with J gene TRBJ1-1; D is uncertain. Germline V gene lookup returns CDR1 SGDLS and CDR2 YYNGEE. Deletions cut 0 bases from V and 0 bases from J, with 6 bases between. This CDR3 has 14 residues. CDR3 sequence (DNA): TGTGCCAGCAGCGTAGGGCCGTTGAACACTGAAGCTTTCTTT. Protein product: CASSVGPLNTEAFF.

The chain recombines TRBV7-2 with TRBJ2-1; 11 bases are a match to TRBD2. This CDR3 contains 15 residues. Germline trimming cut 2 bases from V and 7 bases from J; bases unmatched to any gene: 4. The germline CDR1 and CDR2 sequences are SGHTA and FQGNSA. For the CDR3, the DNA is TGTGCCAGCAGCTTATTAGCGGGGGGGCCAAATGAGCAGTTCTTC. It encodes CASSLLAGGPNEQFF.

The genes are TRBV19 and TRBJ2-3; 7 nucleotides agree with TRBD2. With 11 bases clipped from V and 7 bases from J, the junction kept 18 bases outside the gene matches. Germline CDR1 LNHDA, CDR2 SQIVND (reference sequence). The CDR3 runs 15 residues. CDR3 in amino acids: CASRGEAGDVNTQYF. DNA of the CDR3: TGTGCCTCCCGGGGGGAGGCGGGAGATGTAAATACGCAGTATTTT.